The present entry profiles one T cell receptor (beta chain) with its context. V gave up 2 bases and J gave up 3 bases, with 11 bases separating them. Germline V gene lookup returns CDR1 MDHEN and CDR2 SYDVKM. There are 14 residues in the CDR3. TCRdb's copy holds only in-frame clones and misses some; the assay was immunoSEQ multiplex PCR. The data hold approximately 350,000 clones, with 96% observed a single time. The data stem from a study of shared clonotypes between healthy human individuals. The rearrangement joins TRBV28 to TRBJ2-7; a weak D match, TRBD1 (5 bases). The receptor was derived from a man younger than 45 in good health. Sequencing was performed on memory CD8+ T cells sorted from blood. As to subset: CD45RO+ cells pooled with CCR7-negative TemRA cells. The CDR3 nucleotides are TGTGCCAGCAGTTTACTTCAGGGCTACTACGAGCAGTACTTC. Encoded protein: CASSLLQGYYEQYF.